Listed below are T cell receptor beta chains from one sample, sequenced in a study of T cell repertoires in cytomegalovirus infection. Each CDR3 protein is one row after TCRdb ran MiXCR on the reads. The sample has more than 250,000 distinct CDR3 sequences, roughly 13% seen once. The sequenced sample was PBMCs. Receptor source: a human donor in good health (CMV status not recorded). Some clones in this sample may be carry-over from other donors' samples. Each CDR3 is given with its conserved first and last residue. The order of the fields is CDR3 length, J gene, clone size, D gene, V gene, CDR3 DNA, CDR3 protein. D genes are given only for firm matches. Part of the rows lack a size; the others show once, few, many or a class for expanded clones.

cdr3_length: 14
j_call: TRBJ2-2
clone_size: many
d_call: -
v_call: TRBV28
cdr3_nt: TGTGCCAGCAGTTTCTCGGCGAACACCGGGGAGCTGTTTTTT
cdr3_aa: CASSFSANTGELFF

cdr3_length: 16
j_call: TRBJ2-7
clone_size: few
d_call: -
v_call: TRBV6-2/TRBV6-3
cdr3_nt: TGTGCCAGCAGTTACTCGGAAGGGGCACCGCCCTACGAGCAGTACTTC
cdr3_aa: CASSYSEGAPPYEQYF

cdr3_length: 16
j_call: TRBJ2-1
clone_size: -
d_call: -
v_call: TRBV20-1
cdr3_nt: TGCAGTGCTAGAGATTTGGCGGGCAGCTCCTACAATGAGCAGTTCTTC
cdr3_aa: CSARDLAGSSYNEQFF

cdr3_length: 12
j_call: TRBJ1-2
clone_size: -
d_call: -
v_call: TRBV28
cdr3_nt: TGTGCCAGCAGTATCCTGCCCCATGGCTACACCTTC
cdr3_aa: CASSILPHGYTF

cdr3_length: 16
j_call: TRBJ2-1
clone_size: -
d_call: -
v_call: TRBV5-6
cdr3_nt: TGTGCCAGCAGCTCTACCAGAATAGGGAGGATCGGAAATGAGCAGTTC
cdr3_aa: CASSSTRIGRIGNEQF

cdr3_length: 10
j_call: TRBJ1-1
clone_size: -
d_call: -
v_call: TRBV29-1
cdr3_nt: TGCAGCGCCTGGGGCACTGAAGCTTTCTTT
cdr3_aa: CSAWGTEAFF

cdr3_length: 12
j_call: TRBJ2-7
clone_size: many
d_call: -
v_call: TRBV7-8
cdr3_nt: TGTGCCAGCAGCTTAGGGCACCTCGAGCAGTACTTC
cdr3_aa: CASSLGHLEQYF

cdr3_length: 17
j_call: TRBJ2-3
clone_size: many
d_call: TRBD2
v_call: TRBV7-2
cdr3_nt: TGTGCCAGCAGCCCATTTGGACTAGCGGGGGGCACAGATACGCAGTATTTT
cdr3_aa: CASSPFGLAGGTDTQYF

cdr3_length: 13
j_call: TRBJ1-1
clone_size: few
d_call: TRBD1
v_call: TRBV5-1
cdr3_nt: TGCGCCAGCAGCCACCAGGGGGCGGTTGAAGCTTTCTTT
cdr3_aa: CASSHQGAVEAFF

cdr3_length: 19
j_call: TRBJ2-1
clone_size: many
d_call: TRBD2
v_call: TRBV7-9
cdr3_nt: TGTGCCAGCAGCTCTACCCTTCTAGGACTAGCAAAAACCTACAATGAGCAGTTCTTC
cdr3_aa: CASSSTLLGLAKTYNEQFF

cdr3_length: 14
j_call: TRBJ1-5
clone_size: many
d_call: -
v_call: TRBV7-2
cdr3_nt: TGTGCCAGCAGCTTAGAAGCGTCGAATCAGCCCCAGCATTTT
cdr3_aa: CASSLEASNQPQHF

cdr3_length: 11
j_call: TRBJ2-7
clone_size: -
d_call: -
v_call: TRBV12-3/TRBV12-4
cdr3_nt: TGTGCCAGCAGTCAAGGACGGGAGCAGTACTTC
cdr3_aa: CASSQGREQYF

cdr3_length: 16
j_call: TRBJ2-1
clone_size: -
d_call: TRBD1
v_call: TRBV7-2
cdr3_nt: TGTGCCAGCAGCTACAGACAGGGAATAGTCTACAATGAGCAGTTCTTC
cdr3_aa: CASSYRQGIVYNEQFF

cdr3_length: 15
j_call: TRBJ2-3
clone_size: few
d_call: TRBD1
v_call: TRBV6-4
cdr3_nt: TGTGCCAGCAGTGAGTCGGGACAGGGTCTATATACGCAGTATTTT
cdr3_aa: CASSESGQGLYTQYF

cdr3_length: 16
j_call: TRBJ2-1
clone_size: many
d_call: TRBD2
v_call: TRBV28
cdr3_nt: TGTGCCAGCAGTTTCACTAGCGGGACGAATTACAATGAGCAGTTCTTC
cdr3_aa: CASSFTSGTNYNEQFF

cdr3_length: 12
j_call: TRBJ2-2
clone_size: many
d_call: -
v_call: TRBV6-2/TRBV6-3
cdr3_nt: TGTGCCAGCGGAAACCCCACCGGGGAGCTGTTTTTT
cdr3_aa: CASGNPTGELFF

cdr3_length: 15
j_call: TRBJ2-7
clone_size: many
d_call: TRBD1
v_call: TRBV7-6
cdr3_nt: TGTGCCAGCAGCTTAGGTGCGACAGGGGGCTACGAGCAGTACTTC
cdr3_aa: CASSLGATGGYEQYF

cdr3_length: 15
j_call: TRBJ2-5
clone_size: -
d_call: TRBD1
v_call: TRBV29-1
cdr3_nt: TGCAGCACTCAACCGGCCGGGACAGGGGCCAGGGCCCAGTACTTC
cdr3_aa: CSTQPAGTGARAQYF

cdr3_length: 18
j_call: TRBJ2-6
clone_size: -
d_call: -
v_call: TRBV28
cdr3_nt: TGTGCCAGCAGTTCTGGGCTAGCAATAAATTCTGGGGCCAACGTCCTGACTTTC
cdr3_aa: CASSSGLAINSGANVLTF